A selection of T cell receptor beta chains follows, all from one sample in a study of blood T cell repertoires in COVID-19. The method was immunoSEQ multiplex PCR; TCRdb's version includes in-frame clones alone and lacks a portion of them. The sample lists 200,000 to 250,000 clones; 70% to 85% were seen once. Sequenced: peripheral blood. These receptors originate from a woman older than 75 with acute or convalescent COVID-19. CDR3s include the opening cysteine and the closing phenylalanine or tryptophan. Fields, in order: clone size, D gene, J gene, V gene, CDR3 DNA, CDR3 protein. A D gene is named only where the DNA matches it firmly. Rows may omit the clone size; those that give it use once, few, many or a size class.

abundance: .; d_gene: .; j_gene: TRBJ1-2; v_gene: TRBV14; CDR3nt: TGTGCCAGCAGCCCTACTGGGACTCCCAACTATGGCTACACCTTC; CDR3aa: CASSPTGTPNYGYTF
abundance: .; d_gene: TRBD1; j_gene: TRBJ1-2; v_gene: TRBV7-3; CDR3nt: TGTGCCAGCAGCTTGACAGGGTCCTATGGCTACACCTTC; CDR3aa: CASSLTGSYGYTF
abundance: .; d_gene: .; j_gene: TRBJ1-4; v_gene: TRBV28; CDR3nt: TGTGCCAGCAGTAAACGGCAGGGAAGGGAAAAACTGTTTTTT; CDR3aa: CASSKRQGREKLFF
abundance: .; d_gene: TRBD1; j_gene: TRBJ1-2; v_gene: TRBV2; CDR3nt: TGTGCCAGCAGTGAAGGGGGGACAGGCTATGGCTACACCTTC; CDR3aa: CASSEGGTGYGYTF
abundance: .; d_gene: .; j_gene: TRBJ2-2; v_gene: TRBV4-1; CDR3nt: TGCGCCAGCAGCTCCCGACAGAACACCGGGGAGCTGTTTTTT; CDR3aa: CASSSRQNTGELFF
abundance: .; d_gene: TRBD1; j_gene: TRBJ2-2; v_gene: TRBV3-1/TRBV3-2; CDR3nt: TGTGCCAGCAGCCTCAGGGGGTCCGGGGAGCTGTTTTTT; CDR3aa: CASSLRGSGELFF
abundance: .; d_gene: .; j_gene: TRBJ2-5; v_gene: TRBV7-2; CDR3nt: TGTGCCAGCAGCCCGACCAGTGGGGCCTCCCAAGAGACCCAGTACTTC; CDR3aa: CASSPTSGASQETQYF
abundance: .; d_gene: TRBD2; j_gene: TRBJ2-7; v_gene: TRBV25-1; CDR3nt: TGTGCCAGCAGTGAATCCGGGGGGAGGTACGAGCAGTACTTC; CDR3aa: CASSESGGRYEQYF
abundance: .; d_gene: TRBD2; j_gene: TRBJ2-7; v_gene: TRBV18; CDR3nt: TGTGCCAGCTCACCACCGTCCCAGCGGGGCTCCTACGAGCAGTACTTC; CDR3aa: CASSPPSQRGSYEQYF
abundance: .; d_gene: .; j_gene: TRBJ2-7; v_gene: TRBV19; CDR3nt: TGTGCCAGTAGTATCCAGGCACGAGGGTACGAGCAGTACTTC; CDR3aa: CASSIQARGYEQYF
abundance: .; d_gene: TRBD1; j_gene: TRBJ1-6; v_gene: TRBV5-1; CDR3nt: TGCGCCAGCAGCTCACGGACAGGGCAAGGTTCACCCCTCCACTTT; CDR3aa: CASSSRTGQGSPLHF
abundance: .; d_gene: TRBD1; j_gene: TRBJ1-2; v_gene: TRBV6-1; CDR3nt: TGTGCCAGCAGTGAAGCGGGACAGGGCCGCTATGGCTACACCTTC; CDR3aa: CASSEAGQGRYGYTF
abundance: .; d_gene: TRBD1; j_gene: TRBJ2-6; v_gene: TRBV7-2; CDR3nt: TGTGCCAGCAGCCCCCGGACAGGGGCCGGGGCCAACGTCCTGACTTTC; CDR3aa: CASSPRTGAGANVLTF
abundance: .; d_gene: .; j_gene: TRBJ1-1; v_gene: TRBV29-1; CDR3nt: TGCAGCGTCTTGGGGCAACCAAGGAGGGACACTGAAGCTTTCTTT; CDR3aa: CSVLGQPRRDTEAFF
abundance: few; d_gene: .; j_gene: TRBJ1-2; v_gene: TRBV28; CDR3nt: TGTGCCAGCTCAAGGGGAATTTATGGCTACACCTTC; CDR3aa: CASSRGIYGYTF
abundance: .; d_gene: .; j_gene: TRBJ2-7; v_gene: TRBV7-2; CDR3nt: TGTGCCAGCTCCGAAGGGTTGCGGGGGCCCTACGAGCAGTACTTC; CDR3aa: CASSEGLRGPYEQYF
abundance: .; d_gene: .; j_gene: TRBJ2-1; v_gene: TRBV18; CDR3nt: TGTGCCAGCTCACCACCGTCCCGCAATGAGCAGTTCTTC; CDR3aa: CASSPPSRNEQFF
abundance: once; d_gene: .; j_gene: TRBJ2-5; v_gene: TRBV3-1/TRBV3-2; CDR3nt: TGTGCCAGCAGCCAAAGCTTGGGGGCCCGGGGGACCCAGTACTTC; CDR3aa: CASSQSLGARGTQYF
abundance: .; d_gene: .; j_gene: TRBJ2-5; v_gene: TRBV2; CDR3nt: TGTGCCAGCAGTGCTGATACATGGGGAGGAGAGACCCAGTACTTC; CDR3aa: CASSADTWGGETQYF
abundance: .; d_gene: TRBD2; j_gene: TRBJ2-5; v_gene: TRBV5-1; CDR3nt: TGCGCCAGCAGCCGGACTAGCGGGGGGCAAGAGACCCAGTACTTC; CDR3aa: CASSRTSGGQETQYF
abundance: .; d_gene: TRBD2; j_gene: TRBJ2-3; v_gene: TRBV27; CDR3nt: TGTGCCAGAGGACTAGCGGGAGATACGCAGTATTTT; CDR3aa: CARGLAGDTQYF
abundance: .; d_gene: .; j_gene: TRBJ1-5; v_gene: TRBV7-2; CDR3nt: TGTGCCAGCAGCTTAGCGCTAGCCCCCAATCAGCCCCAGCATTTT; CDR3aa: CASSLALAPNQPQHF
abundance: few; d_gene: .; j_gene: TRBJ2-2; v_gene: TRBV7-3; CDR3nt: TGTGCCAGCAGCTCTCAGGCGAGAAACACCGGGGAGCTGTTTTTT; CDR3aa: CASSSQARNTGELFF
abundance: .; d_gene: .; j_gene: TRBJ1-3; v_gene: TRBV14; CDR3nt: TGTGCCAGCAGCCAAACCAGGACAGCCTCTGGAAACACCATATATTTT; CDR3aa: CASSQTRTASGNTIYF